The 28 T cell receptor beta chains below all came from one sample that was sequenced in a study of shared clonotypes between healthy human individuals. Libraries were prepared by immunoSEQ multiplex PCR; TCRdb keeps only in-frame clonotypes and omits some of them. The sample has roughly 2.4 million clones; under 97% are singletons. Source material: naive CD4+ T cells sorted from blood. Sample subset: CD45RA+ positively selected. The receptors originated from a man between 18 and 29 years old in good health.

This clone was counted a single time. V and J are TRBV5-6 and TRBJ2-7; perhaps TRBD2 as D (6 bases). Between the trimmed V and J ends, which lost 3 bases and 3 bases, there was a span of 19 bases. The CDR3 sequence is 16 residues long. CDR1 and CDR2 from the germline V gene are SGHDT and YYEEEE. The CDR3 nucleotides are TGTGCCAGCAGCTGGGGCATTAGCGGTACTAACTACGAGCAGTACTTC. It yields the protein CASSWGISGTNYEQYF.

This sequence joins TRBV19 and TRBJ1-5; D gene ambiguous. Per the germline V gene, CDR1 is LNHDA and CDR2 is SQIVND (reference sequence). This CDR3 is 18 amino acids long. V lost 5 bases and J lost 6, with 26 bases in between. The CDR3 region has the DNA TGTGCCAGTAGTCCGCTGGCCCCGCGGCGATCGGGGAGTCAGCCCCAGCATTTT. Translation gives CASSPLAPRRSGSQPQHF.

About this clone: Other DNA sequences in this sample translate to the same CDR3. The V gene is TRBV2, the J gene TRBJ2-3; no firm D call. CDR1 and CDR2 from the germline V gene are SNHLY and FYNNEI. With 3 bases removed from V and 1 base from J, the gap between germline ends came to 8 bases. This CDR3 has 14 residues. CDR3 bases: TGTGCCAGCAGTGACCGCCTTGGCACAGATACGCAGTATTTT. Residues: CASSDRLGTDTQYF.

The rearrangement links TRBV5-4 to TRBJ1-2; D is possibly TRBD1 (6 bases). Germline CDR1 reads SGHNT; CDR2 reads YYREEE (reference sequence). The CDR3 is 13 amino acids. Trimming took off 4 bases at V and 8 bases at J, with 15 bases between the two ends. Here the CDR3 DNA reads TGTGCCAGCAGCCGATTGGGGGCGCTCGGCTACACCTTC. Its protein product is CASSRLGALGYTF.

This chain connects TRBV7-9 to TRBJ2-1, with D possibly being TRBD1 (6 bases). CDR1 and CDR2 from the germline V gene are SEHNR and FQNEAQ (reference sequence). V lost 5 bases and J 6 bases, leaving 17 bases between the germline ends. The CDR3 loop spans 15 amino acids. CDR3 DNA: TGTGCCAGCAGCGTGACAGGAGTATTAGGCAATGAGCAGTTCTTC. This encodes CASSVTGVLGNEQFF. Full variable domain (outside the CDR3, taken from reference TRBV7-9 and TRBJ2-1): DTGVSQNPRHKITKRGQNVTFRCDPISEHNRLYWYRQTLGQGPEFLTYFQNEAQLEKSRLLSDRFSAERPKGSFSTLEIQRTEQGDSAMYLCASSVTGVLGNEQFFGPGTRLTVL.

The chain has TRBV11-2 and TRBJ2-7; 8 bases agree with TRBD1. This CDR3 contains 16 residues. Germline V gene data show CDR1 as SGHAT and CDR2 as FQNNGV. With 1 base clipped from V and 2 bases from J, the junction kept 7 bases outside the gene matches. The CDR3 sequence: CASSLGGYRGAYEQYF. The CDR3 DNA reads TGTGCCAGCAGCTTAGGGGGCTACAGGGGGGCCTACGAGCAGTACTTC.

Regarding this clone: The identical CDR3 is also encoded by other nucleotide sequences in the sample. The chain recombines TRBV7-2 with TRBJ1-4; a possible D gene is TRBD1 (6 bases). This CDR3 comprises 14 residues. The germline V gene encodes CDR1 SGHTA and CDR2 FQGNSA. Trimming removed 4 bases from V and 5 bases from J, with 11 bases in between. The CDR3: CASSSQGTNEKLFF. In DNA form, the CDR3 reads TGTGCCAGCAGCTCCCAAGGGACAAATGAAAAACTGTTTTTT.

The V call is TRBV6-4, the J call TRBJ2-3, with 8 bases fitting TRBD2. In germline, CDR1 is MRHNA, CDR2 SNTAGT. This CDR3 region has 16 residues. V lost 2 bases to trimming and J lost 7 bases; unmatched junction nucleotides: 11. This chain's CDR3 is CASSDSGSGSVNTQYF. The CDR3 nucleotides are TGTGCCAGCAGTGACAGCGGCAGCGGGAGTGTGAATACGCAGTATTTT.

The CDR3, as DNA: TGTGCCAGCAGCCGACAGGGAGAGACAGATACGCAGTATTTT. This encodes CASSRQGETDTQYF. The chain recombines TRBV5-4 with TRBJ2-3, with 7 bases identical to TRBD1. CDR3 length: 14 residues. Looked up from germline, CDR1 is SGHNT and CDR2 is YYREEE (reference sequence). V lost 4 bases and J lost 3; bases outside the gene matches: 5.

This chain uses TRBV10-3 with TRBJ2-6; D ambiguous. The V gene lost 0 bases and the J gene lost 0 bases, with 6 bases spanning the gap. The CDR3 is 16 amino acids. Germline CDR1 reads ENHRY; CDR2 reads SYGVKD. CDR3 sequence reads: CAISESTNSGANVLTF. The CDR3 nucleotides are TGTGCCATCAGTGAGTCGACCAACTCTGGGGCCAACGTCCTGACTTTC.

This chain joins TRBV11-2 and TRBJ2-1; weak D call: TRBD2 (6 bases). CDR1 is SGHAT and CDR2 is FQNNGV in the germline V gene. The CDR3 spans 14 residues. V lost 3 bases and J 9 bases, leaving 15 bases between the germline ends. CDR3 coding DNA: TGTGCCAGCAGCTTTCCGGGACTCACGAGTGAGCAGTTCTTC. It specifies CASSFPGLTSEQFF.

This chain links TRBV5-1 with TRBJ2-1, with 10 bases that match TRBD1. V lost 6 bases and J lost 7; bases outside the gene matches: 10. From germline, CDR1 is SGHRS and CDR2 YFSETQ. CDR3 length equals 15 residues. CDR3 residues: CASTPGGTGVNEQFF. The CDR3 region has the DNA TGCGCCAGCACCCCCGGAGGGACAGGGGTAAATGAGCAGTTCTTC.

The gene calls are TRBV27 and TRBJ1-5; D not certain. Germline lookup yields CDR1 MNHEY and CDR2 SMNVEV (reference sequence). V was trimmed by 6 bases and J by 4 bases, leaving 16 bases between them. CDR3 size: 15 residues. The CDR3, as DNA: TGTGCCAGCAGACCCACCCGAGGAAAAAATCAGCCCCAGCATTTT. As protein: CASRPTRGKNQPQHF.

The chain uses TRBV10-1 and TRBJ2-3; no definite D call. Trimming removed 6 bases at V and 2 bases at J, with 12 bases between. Germline V gives CDR1 WNHNN, CDR2 SYGVQD (reference sequence). The CDR3 is 14 residues long. The CDR3 loop is CASRLDTPTDTQYF. The DNA for the CDR3 is TGCGCCAGCAGATTAGACACCCCCACAGATACGCAGTATTTT.

The rearrangement links TRBV28 to TRBJ1-4; D ambiguous. This CDR3 has 12 amino acids. Germline CDR1 and CDR2: MDHEN and SYDVKM. Trimming pared 1 base from V and 12 bases from J, leaving 9 bases between. The CDR3 spells CASSLLSGELFF. CDR3 sequence (DNA): TGTGCCAGCAGTTTATTGTCAGGCGAACTGTTTTTT.

V is TRBV10-3 and J is TRBJ2-7; TRBD2 matches at 11 bases. The V gene end was trimmed by 3 bases and the J gene end by 6 bases; junction bases not matched to a gene: 7. Germline values: CDR1 ENHRY, CDR2 SYGVKD. The CDR3 has 15 residues. CDR3 residues: CAISELLAGDGEQYF. CDR3 DNA: TGTGCCATCAGTGAATTACTAGCGGGAGATGGCGAGCAGTACTTC.

The rearrangement links TRBV18 to TRBJ1-1; a possible D gene is TRBD1 (6 bases). Trimming shortened V by 2 bases and J by 1 base, and 11 bases separated the two germline ends. This CDR3 is 15 amino acids long. CDR1 KGHSH and CDR2 LQKENI come from the germline V gene. CDR3 bases: TGTGCCAGCTCACCAAGGGGACACGAGAACACTGAAGCTTTCTTT. It is translated as CASSPRGHENTEAFF.

The chain joins TRBV20-1 to TRBJ1-1; TRBD1 aligns across 7 bases. CDR1 DFQATT and CDR2 SNEGSKA come from the germline V gene (reference sequence). CDR3 size: 11 residues. CDR3 bases: TGCAGCCAGGGGGGAACCACTGAAGCTTTCTTT. Amino acids: CSQGGTTEAFF.

The genes are TRBV28 and TRBJ1-5; a weak D match, TRBD1 (5 bases). V was pared by 8 bases and J by 1 base, with 15 bases between. The CDR3 has 15 residues. Germline CDR1 MDHEN, CDR2 SYDVKM. The CDR3 sequence: CASWRGGRSNQPQHF. The CDR3 DNA follows: TGTGCCAGCTGGAGGGGCGGTAGGAGCAATCAGCCCCAGCATTTT.

CDR3 in DNA: TGTGCCAGCAGTGACCGGGACAGGGCCTCTTCCTACGAGCAGTACTTC. This encodes CASSDRDRASSYEQYF. This sequence joins TRBV2 and TRBJ2-7; 9 bases are a match to TRBD1. Per germline, CDR1 SNHLY and CDR2 FYNNEI. V shed 3 bases, J shed 1 base, and the junction held 7 bases outside the gene matches. This CDR3 region has 16 residues.

V usage is TRBV7-2 and J usage is TRBJ1-6; D gene ambiguous. Germline assignment: CDR1 SGHTA and CDR2 FQGNSA. V was pared by 1 base and J by 6 bases, with 22 bases between. CDR3 size: 19 residues. The CDR3: CASSLEAIGSQWGNSPLHF. CDR3 bases: TGTGCCAGCAGCTTAGAGGCTATAGGCAGTCAATGGGGTAATTCACCCCTCCACTTT.

The V gene is TRBV7-9, the J gene TRBJ2-7; TRBD1 is a possible D gene (5 bases). Deletions cut 5 bases from V and 6 bases from J, with 14 bases between. The CDR3 length is 13 residues. Germline V gives CDR1 SEHNR, CDR2 FQNEAQ (reference sequence). CDR3 nucleotide sequence: TGTGCCAGCAGCCCCCAGGGTGGGGTCGAGCAGTACTTC. Its translation: CASSPQGGVEQYF.

CDR3 amino acids: CASSLSERYNEQFF. The CDR3 nucleotides are TGCGCCAGCAGCTTGTCAGAACGTTACAATGAGCAGTTCTTC. V usage is TRBV5-1 and J usage is TRBJ2-1; the D is unclear. The CDR3 runs to 14 residues. V was cut by 1 base and J by 4 bases, with 9 bases left in between. Germline values: CDR1 SGHRS, CDR2 YFSETQ.

This chain joins TRBV6-5 and TRBJ1-3; 7 positions agree with TRBD1. Germline lookup yields CDR1 MNHEY and CDR2 SVGAGI. Unmatched junction bases numbered 8, after V lost 5 bases and J lost 4 bases. The CDR3 is 15 amino acids. CDR3 bases: TGTGCCAGCAGTGGAACCGGGACAGCCGGAAACACCATATATTTT. Its translation is CASSGTGTAGNTIYF.

This chain connects TRBV7-2 to TRBJ1-1, with TRBD1 matching 7 bases. Trimming cost V 6 bases and J 0 bases; bases outside gene matches: 10. Germline V gene sequence: CDR1 SGHTA, CDR2 FQGNSA. The CDR3 runs to 16 residues. This CDR3 reads CASSYRPGGLNTEAFF. In DNA form, the CDR3 reads TGTGCCAGCAGTTATAGGCCAGGGGGTTTGAACACTGAAGCTTTCTTT.

This clone occurred once. Distinct nucleotide sequences in the sample also encode this CDR3. This chain's CDR3 is CASSYSGGVNQPQHF. The CDR3 region has the DNA TGTGCCAGCAGTTACTCGGGGGGCGTCAATCAGCCCCAGCATTTT. This chain uses TRBV6-5 with TRBJ1-5; tentatively, D is TRBD1 (6 bases). Germline values: CDR1 MNHEY, CDR2 SVGAGI. V lost 0 bases to trimming and J lost 3 bases, with 9 bases between them. The CDR3 sequence is 15 residues long.

The J gene is TRBJ1-1, the V gene TRBV11-1; unclear D gene. V was pared by 3 bases and J by 1 base, with 6 bases between. Germline lookup yields CDR1 SGHAT and CDR2 FQDESV (reference sequence). The CDR3 runs to 13 residues. The CDR3 DNA reads TGTGCCAGCAGCTTTAACTCGAACACTGAAGCTTTCTTT. Encoded protein: CASSFNSNTEAFF.

The rearrangement uses TRBV14 and TRBJ1-1; no reliable D call. Germline values: CDR1 SGHDN, CDR2 FVKESK. Trimming shortened V by 2 bases and J by 0 bases, and 10 bases separated the two germline ends. The CDR3 is made up of 15 amino acids. DNA of the CDR3: TGTGCCAGCAGCCAAACCAACCTTTTGAACACTGAAGCTTTCTTT. Protein sequence: CASSQTNLLNTEAFF.